A selection of T cell receptor beta chains follows, all from one sample in a study of blood T cell repertoires in COVID-19. Clones were read by immunoSEQ multiplex PCR, and TCRdb kept only the in-frame ones, dropping some. The profile covers roughly 250,000 clones, with approximately 86% appearing a single time and 2.5% to 3.5% taken by the ten largest. The sample taken for sequencing was PBMCs or T cells enriched from blood (not recorded which). These receptor sequences come from a woman between 40 and 50 years old with acute COVID-19. The conserved cysteine and the conserved F or W are not part of the CDR3 here. Clone size, where shown, is once, few, many, or a class for clones that have expanded.

J	V	size	CDR3
TRBJ2-1	TRBV5-8	-	ASSLRVRRGEQF
TRBJ2-3	TRBV5-1	-	ASSLNSGRGTDTQY
TRBJ1-1	TRBV18	-	ASSLMNTEAF
TRBJ2-5	TRBV28	-	ASSLDDIDPKETQY
TRBJ2-2	TRBV24-1	-	ATSGDRPNTGELF
TRBJ2-7	TRBV2	-	ASRGWDRRLDEQY
TRBJ2-5	TRBV5-1	-	ASSLWGLRADQETQY
TRBJ1-6	TRBV19	-	ASSMNPGGFPLH
TRBJ2-1	TRBV5-1	once	ASSSTSGGPNEQF
TRBJ1-3	TRBV4-1	-	ASSPQEGAWGNTIY
TRBJ2-3	TRBV10-3	-	AIKGASATDTQY
TRBJ2-6	TRBV2	-	ASSERQGVGSGANVLT
TRBJ1-5	TRBV30	-	AWTPGDSNQPQH
TRBJ1-1	TRBV6-1	-	ASSETGGEAF
TRBJ1-2	TRBV19	-	ASSIAGPSYGYT
TRBJ1-3	TRBV29-1	-	SATESSGNTIY
TRBJ2-7	TRBV11-3	-	ASSLDRVLGREQY
TRBJ2-7	TRBV5-1	few	ASSVGAGVLSYEQY
TRBJ2-2	TRBV14	-	ASSQDPWLAGYTGELF
TRBJ2-3	TRBV5-1	-	ASSLGLAESSTDTQY
TRBJ2-1	TRBV7-9	-	ASSLPGLASNEQF
TRBJ2-3	TRBV7-2	-	ASSLRTSGNADTQY
TRBJ2-1	TRBV5-1	-	ASSPAAGGNEQF
TRBJ2-1	TRBV29-1	-	RATGARNEQF
TRBJ2-7	TRBV24-1	-	ATSLQGGEQY
TRBJ2-1	TRBV23-1	-	ASSLRAGLVSYNEQF
TRBJ1-4	TRBV5-1	-	ASSPGGNKFRPPTNEKLF
TRBJ1-2	TRBV20-1	-	RVRGKGYT
TRBJ2-1	TRBV18	-	ASSPLRLAGGKGYNEQF
TRBJ2-1	TRBV7-3	-	ASSLRPLGNEQF
TRBJ1-2	TRBV28	few	ASSLSPRVNGYT
TRBJ1-1	TRBV27	-	ARQGRTNTEAF
TRBJ2-7	TRBV6-5	-	ASSSPDKTNYEQY
TRBJ2-4	TRBV2	-	ASSERALAKNIQY
TRBJ1-5	TRBV29-1	-	SAIQGANQPQH
TRBJ2-3	TRBV5-8	-	ASSEGLAGGPDTQY
TRBJ1-4	TRBV5-1	-	ASSPGTGDEKLF
TRBJ1-3	TRBV6-6	-	ASSYARDSGNTIY
TRBJ2-5	TRBV6-1	-	ASSEVGGTGAETQY
TRBJ2-1	TRBV9	-	ASSVEGGRAYNEQF
TRBJ1-5	TRBV9	-	ASSSRGTANQPQH
TRBJ1-1	TRBV7-9	-	ASSFSGWAEAF